This TCR beta chain emerged from a study of T cell responses to AZD1222 COVID-19 vaccine. The germline V gene encodes CDR1 LNHNV and CDR2 YYDKDF (reference sequence). The CDR3 consists of 14 residues. V was cut by 0 bases and J by 7 bases, with 12 bases left in between. Using immunoSEQ multiplex PCR, the repertoire was profiled, and TCRdb retains in-frame clones only, with some absent. Of 130,000 or so clones detected, about 94% appear once; the ten largest clones hold roughly 7.2%. The TCR sequence derives from an adult in good health. The sample consisted of peripheral blood, taken on day 0 of AZD1222 vaccination. The chain links TRBV15 to TRBJ1-2, with D maybe TRBD1 (6 bases). The CDR3 coding sequence is TGTGCCACCAGCAGAGATTCAGTAGGGGGTGGCTACACCTTC. Translating it yields CATSRDSVGGGYTF.